The 11 T cell receptor beta chains listed next were all sequenced from one sample in a study of technical replicates of blood from a handful of donors. Repertoires were generated with immunoSEQ multiplex PCR, while TCRdb's copy carries only in-frame clones and drops some. The table includes approximately 78,000 clones, roughly 92% detected once. The source material was T cells isolated from PBMCs. The receptors stem from a human donor in good health.

This chain uses TRBV30 with TRBJ2-3; D is ambiguous. The CDR3 is 13 residues long. The V end was cut by 0 bases, the J end by 6 bases, with 10 bases between. In germline, CDR1 is GTSNPN, CDR2 SVGIG (reference sequence). CDR3 amino acids: CAWSVAAEDTQYF. DNA of the CDR3: TGTGCCTGGAGTGTCGCCGCCGAGGATACGCAGTATTTT.

The chain couples TRBV27 to TRBJ2-2; TRBD1 matches at 10 bases. Trimming at V came to 5 bases and at J to 4 bases, leaving 4 bases not matched to a gene. This CDR3 comprises 15 residues. CDR1 is MNHEY, CDR2 SMNVEV, per germline (reference sequence). The CDR3 DNA reads as TGTGCCAGCAGTGTGACAGGGGGCCCCACCGGGGAGCTGTTTTTT. Amino acids: CASSVTGGPTGELFF.

The sample holds a few counts of this clone. V is TRBV9 and J is TRBJ2-1, with 10 bases identical to TRBD2. CDR3 length: 18 amino acids. Germline V gene data show CDR1 as SGDLS and CDR2 as YYNGEE. The V and J ends lost 4 bases and 8 bases, in that order; junction bases with no gene match: 18. Here the CDR3 DNA reads TGTGCCAGCAGCTATAAAACTCTAGCGGGAGACCAATCGGATGAGCAGTTCTTC. It codes for CASSYKTLAGDQSDEQFF.

J is TRBJ1-2 and V is TRBV29-1, with D perhaps matching TRBD1 (6 bases). The CDR3 runs 13 residues. Per germline, CDR1 SQVTM and CDR2 ANQGSEA. V lost 8 bases, J lost 5 bases, and 18 bases lay in between. CDR3 sequence reads: CSSSGTNLYGYTF. The DNA for the CDR3 is TGCAGCTCTTCCGGGACAAACCTTTATGGCTACACCTTC. The variable domain in full, completed from reference TRBV29-1 and TRBJ1-2, reads SAVISQKPSRDICQRGTSLTIQCQVDSQVTMMFWYRQQPGQSLTLIATANQGSEATYESGFVIDKFPISRPNLTFSTLTVSNMSPEDSSIYLCSSSGTNLYGYTFGSGTRLTVV.

V gene TRBV4-1 combines with J gene TRBJ2-1, with D possibly TRBD1 on 6 matching bases. The V gene's germline CDR1 is MGHRA and CDR2 YSYEKL. Trimming removed 8 bases from V and 5 bases from J, with 7 bases in between. The length of the CDR3 is 11 residues. This CDR3 is CASYRDNEQFF. The CDR3 DNA reads TGCGCCAGCTACAGGGACAATGAGCAGTTCTTC.

The chain couples TRBV2 to TRBJ2-7, with TRBD2 identical over 14 bases. After removal of 9 bases from V and 3 bases from J, the junction contained 13 bases not matched to a gene. The CDR3 totals 17 residues. Germline CDR1 is SNHLY and CDR2 is FYNNEI. The CDR3: CASMGTSGRRLFYEQYF. CDR3 in DNA: TGTGCCAGTATGGGGACTAGCGGGAGAAGGTTGTTCTACGAGCAGTACTTC.

V is TRBV6-5 and J is TRBJ2-3, with D unresolved. The CDR3 totals 14 residues. V lost 2 bases and J 2 bases, leaving 8 bases between the germline ends. Germline V gene sequence: CDR1 MNHEY, CDR2 SVGAGI. The CDR3 region is CASSYGGNTDTQYF. As DNA, the CDR3 is TGTGCCAGCAGTTACGGCGGCAACACAGATACGCAGTATTTT.

This chain connects TRBV5-1 to TRBJ2-1, with 12 nucleotides matching TRBD2. Per germline, CDR1 SGHRS and CDR2 YFSETQ. CDR3 length: 14 amino acids. J gave up 5 bases and V 7 bases, and 4 bases lay outside the gene matches. The CDR3 bases are TGCGCCAGCTTTCGACTAGCGGGAGACAATGAGCAGTTCTTC. Protein product: CASFRLAGDNEQFF.

The chain recombines TRBV7-9 with TRBJ2-5; 9 bases align to TRBD1. Germline assignment: CDR1 SEHNR and CDR2 FQNEAQ (reference sequence). The trim removed 5 bases at V and 4 bases at J, leaving 11 bases unmatched. CDR3 size: 16 residues. The CDR3 DNA follows: TGTGCCAGCAGCGTACTACAGGGGGCTAGACGAGAGACCCAGTACTTC. This encodes CASSVLQGARRETQYF.

The rearrangement links TRBV28 to TRBJ2-2; tentatively, D is TRBD2 (6 bases). Trimming removed 3 bases from V and 1 base from J, with 15 bases in between. The CDR3 is 17 amino acids. Germline loops: CDR1 MDHEN, CDR2 SYDVKM. CDR3 nucleotide sequence: TGTGCCAGCAGTTTGGGGGGTGTCGGCCGGAACACCGGGGAGCTGTTTTTT. This sequence encodes CASSLGGVGRNTGELFF.

The genes are TRBV30 and TRBJ1-2, with unresolved D. CDR1 GTSNPN and CDR2 SVGIG come from the germline V gene (reference sequence). The CDR3 is 13 amino acids. Trimming stripped 0 bases from V and 3 bases from J, with 8 bases between. Here the CDR3 DNA reads TGTGCCTGGAGTGTATCTACAGACTATGGCTACACCTTC. Protein: CAWSVSTDYGYTF. The variable domain in full, completed from reference TRBV30 and TRBJ1-2, reads SQTIHQWPATLVQPVGSPLSLECTVEGTSNPNLYWYRQAAGRGLQLLFYSVGIGQISSEVPQNLSASRPQDRQFILSSKKLLLSDSGFYLCAWSVSTDYGYTFGSGTRLTVV.